One sample yielded the 5 T cell receptor beta chains listed below, sequenced in a study of Graves' ophthalmopathy and Graves' hyperthyroidism. The sequenced template was RNA, covering the TCR beta CDR3 region. The authors performed first-round RT-PCR with HTBI primers and then a second-round multiplex PCR. One entry per CDR3 protein results from TCRdb running MiXCR on the multiplex PCR reads. This sample has about 1.1 million distinct CDR3 sequences, with 36% found just once. Sequenced: peripheral blood or thyroid tissue (not recorded which). The source of these receptors is an adult man with Graves' hyperthyroidism.

Details on this clonotype: Sequence at one end of the junction differs from germline and may be a read error. V gene TRBV10-2 combines with J gene TRBJ1-1; perhaps TRBD1 as D (5 bases). There are 17 residues in the CDR3. Germline loops: CDR1 WSHSY, CDR2 SAAADI. CDR3 DNA sequence: TGTGCCAGCAGATTGAGGCCAGGGCTGGCGATGAACACTGAAGCTTTCTTT. Translated: CASRLRPGLAMNTEAFF.

This chain uses TRBV2 with TRBJ1-5; the match to TRBD1 covers 8 bases. The CDR3 consists of 14 residues. V dropped 4 bases and J dropped 7; count of bases not matched to a gene: 6. In germline, CDR1 is SNHLY, CDR2 FYNNEI. The CDR3 loop reads CASSAGGAGQPQHF. CDR3 DNA sequence: TGTGCCAGCAGTGCAGGGGGCGCAGGACAGCCCCAGCATTTT.

This clonotype was counted ten times or more. This chain joins TRBV29-1 and TRBJ1-2; D is uncertain. The CDR3 covers 14 residues. CDR1 and CDR2 from the germline V gene are SQVTM and ANQGSEA. V was trimmed by 4 bases and J by 7 bases, leaving 19 bases between them. The CDR3 region has the DNA TGCAGCGTTGCCCCGACTATTCCAGAGACTGGCTACACCTTC. Translating it yields CSVAPTIPETGYTF.

This chain links TRBV4-3 with TRBJ2-5; 11 nucleotides agree with TRBD1. Looked up from germline, CDR1 is LGHNA and CDR2 is YSLEER. This CDR3 spans 17 amino acids. After removal of 1 base from V and 3 bases from J, the junction contained 7 bases not matched to a gene. DNA of the CDR3: TGCGCCAGCAGCCAAGGGCTCAGGACAGGGGGCGAAGAGACCCAGTACTTC. Amino acid sequence: CASSQGLRTGGEETQYF.

This clonotype came up a few times. The V gene is TRBV19, the J gene TRBJ1-5, with TRBD1 matching 9 bases. There are 18 residues in the CDR3. V trimming: 4 bases; J trimming: 3 bases; junction bases outside the gene matches: 13. Looked up from germline, CDR1 is LNHDA and CDR2 is SQIVND (reference sequence). The CDR3: CASSKGTGMATVNQPQHF. CDR3 nucleotides: TGTGCCAGTAGTAAAGGGACAGGGATGGCCACGGTCAATCAGCCCCAGCATTTT.